The source of this T cell receptor (beta chain) is a study of T cell repertoires in cytomegalovirus infection. Whole-study results and caveats: People with CMV and the relevant HLA were identified by cumulative public TCR beta family frequency.

The CDR3 is 16 residues long. The germline CDR1 and CDR2 sequences are MNHEY and SVGAGI. The V and J ends lost 8 bases and 5 bases respectively, with 24 bases between them. TCRdb reprocessed the reads with MiXCR, giving one entry per CDR3 protein. The table shows around 450,000 distinct CDR3 sequences, with roughly 31% occurring only once. In the case of this clonotype: Antigen specificity is unknown.

Sequenced: PBMCs. The clonotype was recovered from a human donor in good health (CMV status not recorded). Some clones in this sample may be carry-over from other donors' samples. The chain has TRBV6-5 and TRBJ2-5; TRBD2 might be the D (7 bases). CDR3 residues: CASRLMFAGARETQYF. Here the CDR3 DNA reads TGTGCCAGCCGACTTATGTTTGCGGGGGCAAGGGAGACCCAGTACTTC.